The present T cell receptor beta chain was sequenced within a study of T cells after yellow fever vaccination. Study-level findings and limits: The secondary response was weaker but peaked faster, day 5 versus 15.

This clonotype turned up a few times. What it recognizes is unknown. Each CDR3 protein gets one entry after TCRdb re-called the 5' RACE reads with MiXCR. Seen here are roughly 330,000 distinct CDR3 sequences, around 7.3% observed once, and the top ten hold roughly a sixth. J lost 8 bases, V lost 5 bases, and 7 bases had no gene match. The CDR3 consists of 16 residues. The source of this sequence is a man between 18 and 29 years old who received the YFV17D yellow fever vaccine. This chain uses TRBV12-3 or TRBV12-4 with TRBJ2-1, with TRBD2 matching 15 bases. This sample comprised PBMCs, obtained roughly 46 days after the first yellow fever vaccination. Here the CDR3 DNA reads TGTGCCAGCAGTCTTCGGACTAGCGGGGGGGCCCATGAGCAGTTCTTC. This codes for CASSLRTSGGAHEQFF.